This TCR beta chain derives from a study of T cell responses to AZD1222 COVID-19 vaccine. Findings and caveats of the study: The donors showed a predominance of white British ancestry and of females, with possible underestimation of clonal diversity.

TCRdb keeps only in-frame clones here, not all; method: immunoSEQ multiplex PCR. The sample lists some 130,000 clones, more than 85% occurring once. Concerning this clone itself: Its antigen is unidentified.

The receptor's source is an adult in good health. Source: peripheral blood, taken on day 0 of AZD1222 vaccination.

CDR3 amino acids: CASPPAGQGLENTEAFF. In DNA, the CDR3 is TGCGCCAGCCCCCCTGCGGGACAGGGTTTAGAAAACACTGAAGCTTTCTTT. The V call is TRBV23-1, the J call TRBJ1-1; 9 positions agree with TRBD1. TRBV23-1 is known as an ORF, though its function is uncertain. The CDR3 length is 17 residues. The V and J ends lost 8 bases and 2 bases, in that order; junction bases with no gene match: 15.